A selection of T cell receptor beta chains follows, all from one sample in a study of blood T cell repertoires in COVID-19. Profiling relied on immunoSEQ multiplex PCR, and the TCRdb table lists in-frame clones only, not all of them. The sample includes 300,000 to 350,000 clones, roughly 90% of them seen just once. Input material: peripheral blood. The receptors originated from a woman aged 25 to 39 with COVID-19, enrolled during active disease. Each CDR3 is given with its conserved first and last residue. Fields, in order: J gene, V gene, clone size, D gene, CDR3 length, CDR3 DNA, CDR3 protein. D genes are given only for firm matches. Size values are once, few and many counts, or a class for expanded clones, and some rows have none.

>TRBJ2-3|TRBV2|NA|TRBD2|14
TGTGCCAGCAGGAGTAGCGGGAGCACAGATACGCAGTATTTT
CASRSSGSTDTQYF
>TRBJ2-7|TRBV9|NA|NA|12
TGTGCCAGCAGCGCCCAGGGCCACGAGCAGTACTTC
CASSAQGHEQYF
>TRBJ1-1|TRBV19|once|TRBD1|15
TGTGCCAGTAGGGAACGGGGACAGGGGCTCACTGAAGCTTTCTTT
CASRERGQGLTEAFF
>TRBJ2-5|TRBV6-5|NA|NA|15
TGTGCCAGCAGTTACTCCGGGAGACTAGGGGAGACCCAGTACTTC
CASSYSGRLGETQYF
>TRBJ2-3|TRBV6-6|NA|NA|14
TGTGCCAGCAGTTACGCGGGACCCACAGATACGCAGTATTTT
CASSYAGPTDTQYF
>TRBJ2-5|TRBV2|once|TRBD1|13
TGTGCCAGCCTCCGGGACAGCCAAGAGACCCAGTACTTC
CASLRDSQETQYF
>TRBJ2-2|TRBV10-3|NA|TRBD1|13
TGTGCCATGAGGACAGGGGGCACCGGGGAGCTGTTTTTT
CAMRTGGTGELFF
>TRBJ1-1|TRBV6-1|NA|TRBD1|15
TGTGCCAGCAGAGAAGGGGGCAGGTTGGGAACTGAAGCTTTCTTT
CASREGGRLGTEAFF
>TRBJ1-3|TRBV7-2|NA|NA|15
TGTGCCAGCAGCTTTTCCCCAGGCGCCGGAAACACCATATATTTT
CASSFSPGAGNTIYF
>TRBJ1-5|TRBV4-1|few|NA|15
TGCGCCAGCAGCCAAGTTAGGGGCAGCAATCAGCCCCAGCATTTT
CASSQVRGSNQPQHF
>TRBJ2-1|TRBV7-2|NA|TRBD2|17
TGTGCCAGCAGCCCCGGGACTAGGCGCAGGTCCTACAATGAGCAGTTCTTC
CASSPGTRRRSYNEQFF
>TRBJ2-1|TRBV27|NA|NA|16
TGTGCCAGCAGTTTACTGGGTAGCGACCCATCGGATGAGCAGTTCTTC
CASSLLGSDPSDEQFF
>TRBJ2-1|TRBV18|NA|NA|16
TGTGCCAGCTCACCACAGCATGTGAGCTCCTACAATGAGCAGTTCTTC
CASSPQHVSSYNEQFF
>TRBJ2-2|TRBV7-2|NA|TRBD1|18
TGTGCCAGCAGCTCCCCAAACAGGGGGCCCGCGAACACCGGGGAGCTGTTTTTT
CASSSPNRGPANTGELFF